A selection of T cell receptor beta chains follows, all from one sample in a study of shared clonotypes between healthy human individuals. Method: immunoSEQ multiplex PCR; TCRdb's copy keeps in-frame clones and lacks some. The table has some 680,000 clones, 60% to 75% seen once. Material: memory CD4+ T cells sorted from blood. These receptors were taken from a woman aged 25 to 39 in good health. Both conserved end residues are part of each CDR3. The order of the fields is V gene, J gene, CDR3 protein.

TRBV6-1,TRBJ1-5,CASSGQWEQPQHF
TRBV9,TRBJ1-5,CASSPQGVSNQPQHF
TRBV19,TRBJ2-1,CASRSYSTGDEQFF
TRBV28,TRBJ1-2,CASSPLNRVSDYGYTF
TRBV9,TRBJ1-1,CASCRGLNTEAFF
TRBV18,TRBJ2-7,CASSRDISYEQYF
TRBV7-7,TRBJ1-4,CASTLLGRIGEKLFF
TRBV28,TRBJ2-2,CASRAAGLAETGELFF
TRBV6-5,TRBJ2-1,CASSRASGSIGEQFF
TRBV5-1,TRBJ1-3,CASSPDSGRDTIYF
TRBV27,TRBJ1-2,CASSSLTGAHGYTF
TRBV6-5,TRBJ2-2,CASRGQSTGELFF
TRBV7-9,TRBJ1-1,CASSFLGKDTEAFF
TRBV5-1,TRBJ2-3,CASGSLLGQGAQTDTQYF
TRBV18,TRBJ1-2,CASSWVSDYGYTF